The present TCR beta chain was sequenced within a study of blood T cell repertoires in COVID-19. On the study more broadly: Acute and convalescent COVID-19 specimens originated in the United States, Italy and Spain. The analysed material was cDNA or gDNA that came from T cells, B-cell-depleted T cells, or PBMCs.

This CDR3 has 15 residues. The V and J ends lost 2 bases and 4 bases, in that order; junction bases with no gene match: 8. CDR1 is GTSNPN, CDR2 SVGIG, per germline (reference sequence). Per the authors' pipeline: Amplifying reference gene primers gave estimates of nucleated cell counts. The repertoire was sequenced with immunoSEQ multiplex PCR; TCRdb's copy has only in-frame clones and lacks some. V and J calls plus clone size are reproduced from that table; the DNA served to infer D and trimming. This table has about 180,000 clones, roughly nine tenths appearing once. Sequencing was carried out using peripheral blood. The source is a man aged 18 to 29 who had recovered from COVID-19. The chain links TRBV30 to TRBJ2-5, with 9 bases aligning to TRBD1. The CDR3 spells CAWSLRQGVRETQYF. In nucleotides, the CDR3 is TGTGCCTGGAGTTTGAGACAGGGGGTCCGAGAGACCCAGTACTTC. Using reference TRBV30 and TRBJ2-5 for the parts outside the CDR3, the full variable domain is SQTIHQWPATLVQPVGSPLSLECTVEGTSNPNLYWYRQAAGRGLQLLFYSVGIGQISSEVPQNLSASRPQDRQFILSSKKLLLSDSGFYLCAWSLRQGVRETQYFGPGTRLLVL.